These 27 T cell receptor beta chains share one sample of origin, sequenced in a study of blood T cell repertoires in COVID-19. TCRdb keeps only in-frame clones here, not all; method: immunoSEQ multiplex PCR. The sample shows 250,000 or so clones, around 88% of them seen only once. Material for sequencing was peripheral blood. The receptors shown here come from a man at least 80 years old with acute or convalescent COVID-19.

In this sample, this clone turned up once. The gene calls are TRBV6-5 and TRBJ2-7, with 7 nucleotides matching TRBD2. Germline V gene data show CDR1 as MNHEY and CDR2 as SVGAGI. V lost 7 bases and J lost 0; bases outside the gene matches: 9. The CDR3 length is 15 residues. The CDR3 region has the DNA TGTGCCAGCAATTCCCTAGCGGATAGCTCCTACGAGCAGTACTTC. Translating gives CASNSLADSSYEQYF.

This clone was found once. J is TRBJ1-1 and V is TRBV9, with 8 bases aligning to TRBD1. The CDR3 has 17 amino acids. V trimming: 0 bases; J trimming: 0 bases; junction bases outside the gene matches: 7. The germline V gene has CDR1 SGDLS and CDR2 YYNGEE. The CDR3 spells CASSVGQGAIMNTEAFF. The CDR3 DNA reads TGTGCCAGCAGCGTAGGGCAGGGGGCAATCATGAACACTGAAGCTTTCTTT.

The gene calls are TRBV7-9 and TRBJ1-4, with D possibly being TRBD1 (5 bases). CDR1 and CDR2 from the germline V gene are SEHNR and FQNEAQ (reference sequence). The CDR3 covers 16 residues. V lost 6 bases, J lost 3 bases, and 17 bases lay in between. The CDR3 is CASRVLTGESNEKLFF. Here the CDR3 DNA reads TGTGCCAGCAGGGTCCTAACAGGAGAATCTAATGAAAAACTGTTTTTT. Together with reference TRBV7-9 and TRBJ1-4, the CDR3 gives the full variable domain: DTGVSQNPRHKITKRGQNVTFRCDPISEHNRLYWYRQTLGQGPEFLTYFQNEAQLEKSRLLSDRFSAERPKGSFSTLEIQRTEQGDSAMYLCASRVLTGESNEKLFFGSGTQLSVL.

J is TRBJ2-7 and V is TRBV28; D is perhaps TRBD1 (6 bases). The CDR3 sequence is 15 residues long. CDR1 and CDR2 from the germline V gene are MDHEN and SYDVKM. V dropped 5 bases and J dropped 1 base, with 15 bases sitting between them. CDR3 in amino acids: CASSRSGTKSYEQYF. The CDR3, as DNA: TGTGCCAGCAGTCGGAGTGGGACAAAATCCTACGAGCAGTACTTC.

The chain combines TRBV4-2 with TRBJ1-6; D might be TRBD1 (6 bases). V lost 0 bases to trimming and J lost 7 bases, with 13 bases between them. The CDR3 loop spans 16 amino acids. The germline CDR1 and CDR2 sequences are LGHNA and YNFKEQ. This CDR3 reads CASSQDIGTPNSPLHF. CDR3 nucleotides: TGTGCCAGCAGCCAAGATATCGGGACACCGAATTCACCCCTCCACTTT.

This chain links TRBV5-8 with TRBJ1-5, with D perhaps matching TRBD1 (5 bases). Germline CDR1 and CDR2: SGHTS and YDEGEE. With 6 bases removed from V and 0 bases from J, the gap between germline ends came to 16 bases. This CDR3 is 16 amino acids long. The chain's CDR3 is CASMGGGVYSNQPQHF. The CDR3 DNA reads TGTGCCAGCATGGGTGGAGGGGTATATAGCAATCAGCCCCAGCATTTT. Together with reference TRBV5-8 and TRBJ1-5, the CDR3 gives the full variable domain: EAGVTQSPTHLIKTRGQQATLRCSPISGHTSVYWYQQALGLGLQFLLWYDEGEERNRGNFPPRFSGRQFPNYSSELNVNALELEDSALYLCASMGGGVYSNQPQHFGDGTRLSIL.

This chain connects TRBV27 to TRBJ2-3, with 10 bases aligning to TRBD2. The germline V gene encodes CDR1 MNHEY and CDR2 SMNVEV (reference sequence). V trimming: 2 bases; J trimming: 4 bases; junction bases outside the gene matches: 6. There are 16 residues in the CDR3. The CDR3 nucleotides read TGTGCCAGCAGTTTAGAACTAGCGGGGACCCCAGATACGCAGTATTTT. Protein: CASSLELAGTPDTQYF.

The CDR3, as DNA: TGCAGCGTCGGGGGGTGGGATTCCTACAATGAGCAGTTCTTC. The encoded protein is CSVGGWDSYNEQFF. The chain uses TRBV29-1 and TRBJ2-1, with 7 bases that match TRBD2. The germline V gene has CDR1 SQVTM and CDR2 ANQGSEA. CDR3 size: 14 residues. J lost 1 base, V lost 6 bases, and 6 bases had no gene match.

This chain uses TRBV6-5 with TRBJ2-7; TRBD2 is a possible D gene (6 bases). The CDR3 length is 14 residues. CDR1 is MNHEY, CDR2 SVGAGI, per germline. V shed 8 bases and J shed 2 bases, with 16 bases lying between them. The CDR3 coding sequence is TGTGCCAGCTCGGAGGGAAGCATAACCTACGAGCAGTACTTC. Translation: CASSEGSITYEQYF.

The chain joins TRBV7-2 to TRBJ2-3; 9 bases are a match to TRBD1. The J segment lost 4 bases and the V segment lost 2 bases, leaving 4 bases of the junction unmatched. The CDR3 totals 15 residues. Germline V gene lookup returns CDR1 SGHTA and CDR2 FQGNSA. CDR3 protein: CASSLMGQGSDTQYF. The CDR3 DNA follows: TGTGCCAGCAGCTTAATGGGACAGGGATCAGATACGCAGTATTTT.

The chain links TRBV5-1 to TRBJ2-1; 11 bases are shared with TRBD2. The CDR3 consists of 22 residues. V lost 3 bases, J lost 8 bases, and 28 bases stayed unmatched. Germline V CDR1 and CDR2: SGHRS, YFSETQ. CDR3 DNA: TGCGCCAGCAGCTGGGAGTCCCGGGACAGGGTTCGTGCTAGCGGGAGGCTCGATGAGCAGTTCTTC. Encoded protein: CASSWESRDRVRASGRLDEQFF. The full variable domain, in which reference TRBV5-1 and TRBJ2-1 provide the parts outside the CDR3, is KAGVTQTPRYLIKTRGQQVTLSCSPISGHRSVSWYQQTPGQGLQFLFEYFSETQRNKGNFPGRFSGRQFSNSRSEMNVSTLELGDSALYLCASSWESRDRVRASGRLDEQFFGPGTRLTVL.

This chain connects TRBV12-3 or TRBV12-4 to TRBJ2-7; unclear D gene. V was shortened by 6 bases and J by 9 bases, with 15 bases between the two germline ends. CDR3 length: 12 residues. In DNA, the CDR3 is TGTGCCAGCAGCCCCTCGGAACGCGGGCAGTACTTC. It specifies CASSPSERGQYF.

The CDR3 reads CASSSMLTGGPGAFF. The CDR3 bases are TGTGCCAGCAGCTCAATGTTGACAGGGGGCCCTGGAGCTTTCTTT. The chain couples TRBV5-5 to TRBJ1-1; 10 bases line up with TRBD1. Germline values: CDR1 SGHKS, CDR2 YYEKEE (reference sequence). CDR3 length: 15 amino acids. V dropped 3 bases and J dropped 10; count of bases not matched to a gene: 12.

CDR3 DNA: TGTGCCAGCAGACCCAGACTAGCGACCACCGGGGAGCTGTTTTTT. It codes for CASRPRLATTGELFF. The rearrangement links TRBV6-6 to TRBJ2-2, with 8 positions matching TRBD2. The CDR3 is 15 residues long. Germline V lookup: CDR1 MNHNY, CDR2 SVGAGI (reference sequence). The V and J ends lost 6 bases and 4 bases, in that order; junction bases with no gene match: 7.

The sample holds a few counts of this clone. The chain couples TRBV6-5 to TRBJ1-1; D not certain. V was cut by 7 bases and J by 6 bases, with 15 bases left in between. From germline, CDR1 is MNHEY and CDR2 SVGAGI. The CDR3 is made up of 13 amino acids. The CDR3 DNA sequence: TGTGCCAGCAAGGGTGCGTCGGGATCTGAAGCTTTCTTT. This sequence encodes CASKGASGSEAFF.

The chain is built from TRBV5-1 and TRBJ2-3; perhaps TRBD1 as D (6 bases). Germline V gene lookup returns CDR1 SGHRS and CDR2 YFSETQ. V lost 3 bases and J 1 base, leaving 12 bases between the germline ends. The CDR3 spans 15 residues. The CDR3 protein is CASSWQGLGTDTQYF. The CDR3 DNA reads TGCGCCAGCAGCTGGCAGGGGCTAGGCACAGATACGCAGTATTTT. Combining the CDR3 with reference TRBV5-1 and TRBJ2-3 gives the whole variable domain KAGVTQTPRYLIKTRGQQVTLSCSPISGHRSVSWYQQTPGQGLQFLFEYFSETQRNKGNFPGRFSGRQFSNSRSEMNVSTLELGDSALYLCASSWQGLGTDTQYFGPGTRLTVL.

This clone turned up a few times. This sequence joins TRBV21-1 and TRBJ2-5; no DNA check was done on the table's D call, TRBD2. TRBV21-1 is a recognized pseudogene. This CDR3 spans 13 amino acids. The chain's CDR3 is CASRPAGKETQYF. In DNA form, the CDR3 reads TGTGCCAGCAGACCAGCGGGGAAAGAGACCCAGTACTTC.

CDR3 in amino acids: CASGAQGATTGELFF. CDR3 coding DNA: TGTGCTAGTGGTGCACAGGGGGCGACCACCGGGGAGCTGTTTTTT. The chain carries TRBV12-5 and TRBJ2-2; 9 bases map to TRBD1. The CDR3 runs to 15 residues. In germline, CDR1 is LGHNT, CDR2 FRNRAP. J was trimmed by 4 bases and V by 5 bases; bases with no gene match: 5.

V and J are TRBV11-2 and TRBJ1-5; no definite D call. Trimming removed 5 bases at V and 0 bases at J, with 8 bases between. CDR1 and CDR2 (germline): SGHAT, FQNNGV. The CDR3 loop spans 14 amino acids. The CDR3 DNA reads TGTGCCAGCAGCCTGACTGCTAGCAATCAGCCCCAGCATTTT. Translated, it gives CASSLTASNQPQHF.

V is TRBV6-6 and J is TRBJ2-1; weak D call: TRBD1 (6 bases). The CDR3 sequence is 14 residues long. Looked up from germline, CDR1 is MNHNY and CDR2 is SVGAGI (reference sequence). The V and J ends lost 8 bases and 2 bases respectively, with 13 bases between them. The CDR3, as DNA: TGTGCCAGCTTAAGGGGGTGGACCTACAATGAGCAGTTCTTC. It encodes CASLRGWTYNEQFF.

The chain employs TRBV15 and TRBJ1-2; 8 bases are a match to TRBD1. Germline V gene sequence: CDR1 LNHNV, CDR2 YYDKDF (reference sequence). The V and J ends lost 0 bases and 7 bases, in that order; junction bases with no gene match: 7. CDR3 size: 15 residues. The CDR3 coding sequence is TGTGCCACCAGCAGAGATCCACAGGGGGTGGGTGGCTACACCTTC. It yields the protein CATSRDPQGVGGYTF.

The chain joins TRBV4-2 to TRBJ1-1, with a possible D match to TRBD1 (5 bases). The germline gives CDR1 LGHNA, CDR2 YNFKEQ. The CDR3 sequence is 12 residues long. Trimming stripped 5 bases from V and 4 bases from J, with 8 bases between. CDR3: CASSRGGTEAFF. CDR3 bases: TGTGCCAGCAGCAGGGGAGGCACTGAAGCTTTCTTT.

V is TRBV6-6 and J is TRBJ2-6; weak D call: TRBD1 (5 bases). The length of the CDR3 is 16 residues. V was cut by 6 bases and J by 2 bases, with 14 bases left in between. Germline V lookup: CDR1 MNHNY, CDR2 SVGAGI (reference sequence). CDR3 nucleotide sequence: TGTGCCAGCAGCCCCAGAGCAGGGACTGGGGCCAACGTCCTGACTTTC. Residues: CASSPRAGTGANVLTF.

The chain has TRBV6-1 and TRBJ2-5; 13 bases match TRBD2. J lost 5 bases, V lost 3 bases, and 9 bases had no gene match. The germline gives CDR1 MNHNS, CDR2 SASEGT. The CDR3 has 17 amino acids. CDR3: CASSEGGLAGVRETQYF. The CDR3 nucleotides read TGTGCCAGCAGTGAGGGCGGACTAGCGGGAGTTCGGGAGACCCAGTACTTC.

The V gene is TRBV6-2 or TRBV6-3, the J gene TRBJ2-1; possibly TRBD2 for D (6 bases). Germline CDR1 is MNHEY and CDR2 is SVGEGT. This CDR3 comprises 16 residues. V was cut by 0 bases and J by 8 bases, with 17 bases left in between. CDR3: CASSYSKREEEDEQFF. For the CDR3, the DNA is TGTGCCAGCAGTTACTCGAAGAGGGAGGAGGAGGATGAGCAGTTCTTC.

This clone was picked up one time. CDR3 sequence (DNA): TGTGCCAGCAGGAGCACAGGGAGCTCCTACAATGAGCAGTTCTTC. This sequence encodes CASRSTGSSYNEQFF. The rearrangement joins TRBV27 to TRBJ2-1; D possibly corresponds to TRBD1 (6 bases). Germline-derived CDR1 and CDR2 are MNHEY and SMNVEV (reference sequence). The CDR3 is 15 amino acids. V was trimmed by 6 bases and J by 0 bases, leaving 12 bases between them.

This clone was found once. CDR3 loop: CASSPILAGGTYNEQFF. The CDR3 coding sequence is TGTGCCAGCAGCCCGATATTAGCGGGAGGAACCTACAATGAGCAGTTCTTC. The J gene is TRBJ2-1, the V gene TRBV3-1 (or the pseudogene TRBV3-2), with 10 bases lining up with TRBD2. The V gene's germline CDR1 is LGHDT and CDR2 YNNKEL (reference sequence). This CDR3 has 17 amino acids. Germline trimming cut 4 bases from V and 2 bases from J; bases unmatched to any gene: 8.